The present entry profiles one T cell receptor (beta chain) with its context. Its specificity is unknown. Assay used: immunoSEQ multiplex PCR; TCRdb lists only in-frame clones, some missing. Of tens of thousands of clones listed, 80% to 90% are singletons. This sample stems from a study of OX40 agonist ivuxolimab in advanced cancers. Study-level background: At about 82% male, the cohort had a mean age of approximately 60 years, ranging from about 23 to 79.

General study points: Partial responders at 0.1-3.0 mg/kg had among the lowest clonal expansion.

Blood was sampled at baseline, cycle 4 day 1, and cycle 7 day 1. This sequence was found in an adult with an advanced solid tumor such as melanoma, head and neck, liver or kidney cancer. Sequenced here: CD4+ or CD8+ T cells sorted from blood, sampled in a trial of the OX40 agonist ivuxolimab.

The CDR3 sequence is CAWSVMDEKLFF. The CDR3 region has the DNA TGTGCCTGGAGTGTAATGGATGAAAAACTGTTTTTT. This chain connects TRBV30 to TRBJ1-4; D unresolved. Trimming shortened V by 0 bases and J by 6 bases, and 5 bases separated the two germline ends. Germline V CDR1 and CDR2: GTSNPN, SVGIG (reference sequence). This CDR3 has 12 residues.